What follows is one T cell receptor beta chain and its context. These data are taken from a study of regulatory T cells in long-lasting Graves disease. V was shortened by 2 bases and J by 2 bases, with 13 bases between the two germline ends. The CDR3 totals 14 residues. CDR1 is DFQATT and CDR2 is SNEGSKA in the germline V gene (reference sequence). The time point here: newly diagnosed GD, antithyroid drugs for less than 3 months. The TCR library used RNA extracted from PBMCs. iRepertoire HTBI primers and Arm-PCR of CDR3 regions built TCR beta libraries. Using its own MiXCR run on the multiplex PCR reads, TCRdb lists one record per CDR3 protein. The data show roughly 530,000 distinct CDR3 sequences, with more than 15% seen just once and approximately 25% held by the top ten. The sample was also linked to a second study, of T cells in Graves' hyperthyroidism and ophthalmopathy.

The receptor was isolated from a middle-aged woman with Graves disease. The material was peripheral blood mononuclear cells (PBMCs), obtained at new diagnosis, from a patient treated with antithyroid drugs. This chain joins TRBV20-1 and TRBJ2-7; D is perhaps TRBD2 (6 bases). The CDR3 nucleotides read TGCAGTGCTAGAAATCCCGGGACTGCCTACGAGCAGTACTTC. Its translation: CSARNPGTAYEQYF.